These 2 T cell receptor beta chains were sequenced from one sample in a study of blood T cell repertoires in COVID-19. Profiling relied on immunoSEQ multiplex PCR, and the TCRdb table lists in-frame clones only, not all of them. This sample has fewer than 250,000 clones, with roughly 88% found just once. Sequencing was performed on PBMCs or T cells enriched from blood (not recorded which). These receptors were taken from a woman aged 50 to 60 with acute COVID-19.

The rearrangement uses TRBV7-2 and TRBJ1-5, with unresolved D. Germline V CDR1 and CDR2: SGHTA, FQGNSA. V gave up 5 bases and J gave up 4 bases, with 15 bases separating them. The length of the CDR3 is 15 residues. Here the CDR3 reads CASSPRAAENQPQHF. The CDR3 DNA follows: TGTGCCAGCAGCCCCCGAGCGGCAGAGAATCAGCCCCAGCATTTT.

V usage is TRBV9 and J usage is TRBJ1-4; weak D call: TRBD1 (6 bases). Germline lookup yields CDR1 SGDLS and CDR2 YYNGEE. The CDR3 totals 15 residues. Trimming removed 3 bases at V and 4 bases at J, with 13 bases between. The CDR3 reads CASSGTGRYNEKLFF. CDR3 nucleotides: TGTGCCAGCAGCGGAACAGGGCGCTATAATGAAAAACTGTTTTTT.